These 6 T cell receptor beta chains were all obtained from the same sample, sequenced in a study of cytomegalovirus exposure and HLA in healthy donors. With 60 Vbeta and 13 Jbeta primers, the PCR was carried out. Assay: immunoSEQ multiplex PCR; the TCRdb copy retains only in-frame clones and omits some. Found here are 95,000 to 100,000 clones, 65% to 75% of them singletons; the top ten hold 1.5% to 2%. Specimen: PBMCs. These TCRs come from a woman aged 35 to 49 in good health and CMV-seronegative.

The CDR3 here is CASSGLAGATPDTQYF. The DNA for the CDR3 is TGTGCCAGCAGCGGACTAGCGGGGGCGACGCCGGATACGCAGTATTTT. The J gene is TRBJ2-3, the V gene TRBV7-9, with 13 bases matching TRBD2. Looked up from germline, CDR1 is SEHNR and CDR2 is FQNEAQ (reference sequence). The V and J ends lost 5 bases and 6 bases, in that order; junction bases with no gene match: 8. The CDR3 totals 16 residues.

V gene TRBV11-3 combines with J gene TRBJ2-3, with TRBD2 as a possible D gene (6 bases). Germline CDR1 reads SGHNT; CDR2 reads YENEEA. This CDR3 is built from 15 residues. Trimming pared 1 base from V and 5 bases from J, leaving 13 bases between. CDR3 coding DNA: TGTGCCAGCAGCTTAGTGGCGGGAAGGCAAGATACGCAGTATTTT. The encoded protein is CASSLVAGRQDTQYF.

The rearrangement links TRBV6-5 to TRBJ1-5; D may be TRBD1 (5 bases). V was shortened by 0 bases and J by 6 bases, with 12 bases between the two germline ends. The CDR3 runs to 15 residues. Germline assignment: CDR1 MNHEY and CDR2 SVGAGI. The CDR3 nucleotides are TGTGCCAGCAGTTACTCGAGTCAGGGTGGTCAGCCCCAGCATTTT. It translates to CASSYSSQGGQPQHF.

This sequence joins TRBV9 and TRBJ1-4; 10 bases are a match to TRBD1. The CDR3 has 16 amino acids. The germline gives CDR1 SGDLS, CDR2 YYNGEE. Trimming at V came to 0 bases and at J to 7 bases, leaving 6 bases not matched to a gene. In nucleotides, the CDR3 is TGTGCCAGCAGCGTAGATGGTGGGACAGGGGTTGAAAAACTGTTTTTT. Amino acids: CASSVDGGTGVEKLFF.

The CDR3 DNA sequence: TGCGCCAGCAGCCAAGATGAAAGACAGGGGGCGTTTGAGCAGTACTTC. Its protein is CASSQDERQGAFEQYF. The chain joins TRBV4-3 to TRBJ2-7, with TRBD1 matching over 10 bases. Losses at the gene ends were 0 bases for V and 7 bases for J; bases not matched to a gene: 9. CDR1 is LGHNA and CDR2 is YSLEER in the germline V gene. The CDR3 contains 16 residues.

The V gene is TRBV6-6, the J gene TRBJ1-1; possibly TRBD1 for D (6 bases). Trimming removed 6 bases at V and 1 base at J, with 12 bases between. Germline assignment: CDR1 MNHNY and CDR2 SVGAGI (reference sequence). The CDR3 is 14 residues long. The DNA of the CDR3 is TGTGCCAGCAGCGAAACAGGGAGGAACACTGAAGCTTTCTTT. It translates to CASSETGRNTEAFF.